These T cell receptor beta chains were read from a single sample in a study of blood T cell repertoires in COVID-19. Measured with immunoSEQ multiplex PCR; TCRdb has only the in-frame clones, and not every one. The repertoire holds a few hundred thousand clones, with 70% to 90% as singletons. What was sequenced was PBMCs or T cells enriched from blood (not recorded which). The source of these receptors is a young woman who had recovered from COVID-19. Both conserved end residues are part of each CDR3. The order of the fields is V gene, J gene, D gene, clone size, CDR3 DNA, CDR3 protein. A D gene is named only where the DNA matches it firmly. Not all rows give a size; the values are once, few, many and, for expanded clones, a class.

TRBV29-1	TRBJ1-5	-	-	TGCAGCGAAGAGGGGGAAAACGTTGGTGATAGCAATCAGCCCCAGCATTTT	CSEEGENVGDSNQPQHF
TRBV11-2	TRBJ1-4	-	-	TGTGCCAGCAGCTCTCAGCGTACAGGGACAACTAATGAAAAACTGTTTTTT	CASSSQRTGTTNEKLFF
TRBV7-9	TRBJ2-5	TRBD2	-	TGTGCCAGCAGCGTGAGCGGGGCCCAAGAGACCCAGTACTTC	CASSVSGAQETQYF
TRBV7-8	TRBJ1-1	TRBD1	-	TGTGCCAGCAGCTGGGGTACAGGGGGCCTGAACACTGAAGCTTTCTTT	CASSWGTGGLNTEAFF
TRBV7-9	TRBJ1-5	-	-	TGTGCCAGCAGCCCCCCCGGGGTCCTCAATCAGCCCCAGCATTTT	CASSPPGVLNQPQHF
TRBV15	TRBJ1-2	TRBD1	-	TGTGCCACCAGCAGGGGGACAGAAAGAAATGGCTACACCTTC	CATSRGTERNGYTF
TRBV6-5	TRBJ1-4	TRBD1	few	TGTGCCAGCAGTCGAGACCGGGACAGGGAAGGAAAACTGTTTTTT	CASSRDRDREGKLFF
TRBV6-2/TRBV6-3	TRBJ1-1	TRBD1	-	TGTGCCAGCAGGCCTACAGGGGGCACTGAAGCTTTCTTT	CASRPTGGTEAFF
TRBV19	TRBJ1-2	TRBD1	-	TGTGCCACATCACCACAAGACAGGGCCCACTATGGCTACACCTTC	CATSPQDRAHYGYTF
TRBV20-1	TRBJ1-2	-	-	TGCAGTGCTCCTGGGACATATGGCTACACCTTC	CSAPGTYGYTF
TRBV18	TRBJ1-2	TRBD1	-	TGTGCCAGCTCACCACCGGTGGAGGGGGCGCACGGCTACACCTTC	CASSPPVEGAHGYTF
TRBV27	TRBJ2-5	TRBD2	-	TGTGCCAGCAGCGAAACCCTAGCGGTCCAAGAGACCCAGTACTTC	CASSETLAVQETQYF
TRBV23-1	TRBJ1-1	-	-	TGCGCCAGCAGTCGGAGAAAGGCCCGGAACACTGAAGCTTTCTTT	CASSRRKARNTEAFF
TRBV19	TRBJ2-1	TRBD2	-	TGTGCCAGTGGCACTAGCGGGGGGATTTATGAGCAGTTCTTC	CASGTSGGIYEQFF
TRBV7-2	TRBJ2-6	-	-	TGTGCCAGCAGCCACAGGGACTCTGGGGCCAACGTCCTGACTTTC	CASSHRDSGANVLTF
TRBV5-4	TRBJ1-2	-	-	TGTGCCAGCAGTCAGGGACTAAGCGGGGGCTACACCTTC	CASSQGLSGGYTF
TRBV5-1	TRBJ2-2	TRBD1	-	TGCGCCAGCAGCTTAGGGGACAGGGCACCCGGGGAGCTGTTTTTT	CASSLGDRAPGELFF
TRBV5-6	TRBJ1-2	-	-	TGTGCCAGCAGCTTTCTCGCCGGGTCCCGCTATGGCTACACCTTC	CASSFLAGSRYGYTF
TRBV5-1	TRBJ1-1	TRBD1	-	TGCGCCAGCAGCTTGTCGGGACAGGGGCCCCTCTTT	CASSLSGQGPLF